One T cell receptor beta chain is described in this entry. These data come from a study of blood T cell repertoires in COVID-19. Study-wide context: Donors in the United States, Italy and Spain gave samples during acute or convalescent COVID-19.

Clones were sequenced by immunoSEQ multiplex PCR, and TCRdb holds only the in-frame ones, with some missing. The sample holds roughly 140,000 clones, approximately 82% seen once. Specimen: peripheral blood. This TCR came from a woman between 50 and 59 years old in a cohort sampled during active or convalescent COVID-19.

The DNA for the CDR3 is TGTGCCAGCTCACCACGGGACACCACAACTAATGAAAAACTGTTTTTT. It specifies CASSPRDTTTNEKLFF. This sequence joins TRBV18 and TRBJ1-4; the D gene is possibly TRBD1 (6 bases). Germline assignment: CDR1 KGHSH and CDR2 LQKENI. V was trimmed by 1 base and J by 0 bases, leaving 9 bases between them. CDR3 length: 16 residues.